This TCR beta chain derives from a study of blood T cell repertoires in COVID-19. Original handling: Estimated nucleated cell counts came from reference gene primer amplification. Assay used: immunoSEQ multiplex PCR; TCRdb lists only in-frame clones, some missing. That table supplies the V and J calls and clone size; D and trimming were determined from the DNA. Altogether over 150,000 clones are present, 70% to 90% being singletons, with the ten largest covering around 1.1%. The sequenced material came from peripheral blood. The TCR was taken from a man younger than 40 with acute or convalescent COVID-19.

The CDR3 nucleotides read TGCGCCAGCAGCCAAGACGCAGGGGGGACCTACAATGAGCAGTTCTTC. This gives the protein CASSQDAGGTYNEQFF. The chain combines TRBV4-1 with TRBJ2-1, with a possible D match to TRBD1 (7 bases). V lost 0 bases and J 2 bases, leaving 11 bases between the germline ends. CDR1 MGHRA and CDR2 YSYEKL come from the germline V gene. The CDR3 length is 16 residues.